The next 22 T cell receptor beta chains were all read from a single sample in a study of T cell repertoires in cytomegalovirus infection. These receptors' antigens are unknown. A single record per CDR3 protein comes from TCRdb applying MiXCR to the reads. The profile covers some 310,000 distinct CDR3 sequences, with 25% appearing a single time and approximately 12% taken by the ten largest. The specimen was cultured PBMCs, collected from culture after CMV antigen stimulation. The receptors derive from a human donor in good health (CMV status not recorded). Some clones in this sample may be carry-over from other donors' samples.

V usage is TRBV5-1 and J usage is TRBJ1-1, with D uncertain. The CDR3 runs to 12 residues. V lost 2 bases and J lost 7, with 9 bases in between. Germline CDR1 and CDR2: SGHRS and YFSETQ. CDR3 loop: CASSLTGFEAFF. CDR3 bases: TGCGCCAGCAGCTTAACGGGGTTTGAAGCTTTCTTT. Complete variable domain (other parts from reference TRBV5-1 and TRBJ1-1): KAGVTQTPRYLIKTRGQQVTLSCSPISGHRSVSWYQQTPGQGLQFLFEYFSETQRNKGNFPGRFSGRQFSNSRSEMNVSTLELGDSALYLCASSLTGFEAFFGQGTRLTVV.

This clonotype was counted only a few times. CDR3 amino acids: CASSPPRGGGPLETQYF. The CDR3 coding sequence is TGTGCCAGCAGTCCTCCTCGAGGGGGAGGGCCGTTAGAGACCCAGTACTTC. The rearrangement uses TRBV12-3 or TRBV12-4 and TRBJ2-5, with D possibly matching TRBD2 (7 bases). V lost 5 bases and J 4 bases, leaving 23 bases between the germline ends. The CDR3 length is 17 residues.

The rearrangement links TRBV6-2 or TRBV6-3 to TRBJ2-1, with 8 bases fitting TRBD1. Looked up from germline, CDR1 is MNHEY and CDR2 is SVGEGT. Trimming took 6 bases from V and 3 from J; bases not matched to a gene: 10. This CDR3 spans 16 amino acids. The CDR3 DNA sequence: TGTGCCAGCAGCCGCGCGTACAGGGGGTTCTACAATGAGCAGTTCTTC. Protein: CASSRAYRGFYNEQFF.

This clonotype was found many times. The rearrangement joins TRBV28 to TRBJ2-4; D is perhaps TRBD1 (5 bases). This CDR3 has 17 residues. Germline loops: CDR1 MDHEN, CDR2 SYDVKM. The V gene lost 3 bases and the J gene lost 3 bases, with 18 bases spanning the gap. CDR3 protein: CASSFPLQGKGKNIQYF. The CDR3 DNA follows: TGTGCCAGCAGTTTTCCCCTCCAGGGTAAAGGCAAAAACATTCAGTACTTC.

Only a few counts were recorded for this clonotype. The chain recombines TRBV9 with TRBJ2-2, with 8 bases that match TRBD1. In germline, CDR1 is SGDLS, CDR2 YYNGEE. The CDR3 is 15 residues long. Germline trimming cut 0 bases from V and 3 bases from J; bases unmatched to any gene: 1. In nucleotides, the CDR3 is TGTGCCAGCAGCGTAGAACAGGGGGACACCGGGGAGCTGTTTTTT. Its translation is CASSVEQGDTGELFF. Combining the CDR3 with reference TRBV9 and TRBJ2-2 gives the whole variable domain DSGVTQTPKHLITATGQRVTLRCSPRSGDLSVYWYQQSLDQGLQFLIQYYNGEERAKGNILERFSAQQFPDLHSELNLSSLELGDSALYFCASSVEQGDTGELFFGEGSRLTVL.

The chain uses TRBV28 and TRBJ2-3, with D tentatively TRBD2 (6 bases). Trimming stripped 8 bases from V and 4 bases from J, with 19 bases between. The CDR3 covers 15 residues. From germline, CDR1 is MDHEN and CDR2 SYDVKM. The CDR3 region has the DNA TGTGCCAGCTCGGAGGGCAGGGAGGTTGCAGATACGCAGTATTTT. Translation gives CASSEGREVADTQYF.

Here the CDR3 DNA reads TGTGCCTGGAGTGTCCGGGACAGGGATGGCGAGCAGTACTTC. This codes for CAWSVRDRDGEQYF. V is TRBV30 and J is TRBJ2-7; 9 bases map to TRBD1. The junction had 6 bases not matched to a gene; V was cut back by 0 bases and J by 6 bases. Germline CDR1 reads GTSNPN; CDR2 reads SVGIG (reference sequence). The CDR3 loop spans 14 amino acids.

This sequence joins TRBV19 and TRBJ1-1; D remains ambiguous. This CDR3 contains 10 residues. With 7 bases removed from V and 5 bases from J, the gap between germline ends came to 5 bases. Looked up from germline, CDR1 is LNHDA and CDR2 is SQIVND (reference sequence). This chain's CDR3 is CASIGTEAFF. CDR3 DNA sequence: TGTGCCAGTATCGGGACTGAAGCTTTCTTT.

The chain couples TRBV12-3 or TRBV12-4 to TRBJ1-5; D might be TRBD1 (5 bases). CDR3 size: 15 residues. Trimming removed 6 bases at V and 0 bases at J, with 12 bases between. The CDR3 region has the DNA TGTGCCAGCAGGCAGGGAGTGGTTAGCAATCAGCCCCAGCATTTT. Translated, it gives CASRQGVVSNQPQHF.

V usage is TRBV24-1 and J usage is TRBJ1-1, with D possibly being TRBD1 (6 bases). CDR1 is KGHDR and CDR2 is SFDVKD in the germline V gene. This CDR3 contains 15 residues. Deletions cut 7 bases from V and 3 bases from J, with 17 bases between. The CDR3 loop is CATSGEGRGYTEAFF. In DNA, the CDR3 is TGTGCCACCAGCGGGGAAGGGAGGGGGTACACTGAAGCTTTCTTT.

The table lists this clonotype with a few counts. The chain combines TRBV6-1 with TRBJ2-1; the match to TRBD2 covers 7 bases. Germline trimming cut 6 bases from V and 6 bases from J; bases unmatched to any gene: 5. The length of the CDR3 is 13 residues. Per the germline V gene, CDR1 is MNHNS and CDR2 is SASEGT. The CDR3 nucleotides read TGTGCCAGCAGGAGTAGCGGGCTCAATGAGCAGTTCTTC. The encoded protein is CASRSSGLNEQFF.

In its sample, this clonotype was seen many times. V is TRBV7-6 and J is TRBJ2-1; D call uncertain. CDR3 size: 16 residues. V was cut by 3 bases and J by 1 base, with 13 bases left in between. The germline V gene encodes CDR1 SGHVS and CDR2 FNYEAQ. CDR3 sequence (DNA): TGTGCCAGCAGCTTGTCTGTGGGTGCTTCCTACAATGAGCAGTTCTTC. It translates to CASSLSVGASYNEQFF. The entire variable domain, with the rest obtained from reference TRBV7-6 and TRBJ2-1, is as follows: GAGVSQSPRYKVTKRGQDVALRCDPISGHVSLYWYRQALGQGPEFLTYFNYEAQQDKSGLPNDRFSAERPEGSISTLTIQRTEQRDSAMYRCASSLSVGASYNEQFFGPGTRLTVL.

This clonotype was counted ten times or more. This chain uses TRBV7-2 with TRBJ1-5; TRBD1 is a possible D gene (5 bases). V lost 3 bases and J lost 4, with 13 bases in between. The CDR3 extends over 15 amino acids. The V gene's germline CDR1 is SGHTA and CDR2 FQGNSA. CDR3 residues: CASSFSQGRNQPQHF. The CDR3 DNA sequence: TGTGCCAGCAGCTTTAGTCAGGGTAGGAATCAGCCCCAGCATTTT.

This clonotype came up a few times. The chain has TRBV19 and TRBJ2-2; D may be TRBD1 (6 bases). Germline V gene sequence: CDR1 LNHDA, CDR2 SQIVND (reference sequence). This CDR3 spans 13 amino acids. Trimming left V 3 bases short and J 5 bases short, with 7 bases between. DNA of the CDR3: TGTGCCAGTAGTATTCAGGGGACCGGGGAGCTGTTTTTT. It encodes CASSIQGTGELFF.

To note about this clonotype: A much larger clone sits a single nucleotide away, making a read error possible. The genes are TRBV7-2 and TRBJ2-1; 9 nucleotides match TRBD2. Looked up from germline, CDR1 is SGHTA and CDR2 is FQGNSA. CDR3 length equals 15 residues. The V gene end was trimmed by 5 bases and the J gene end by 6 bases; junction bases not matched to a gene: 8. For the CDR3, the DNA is TGTGCCAGCAGCGCCGGACTAGCGCGAGGCAATGAGCAGTTCTTC. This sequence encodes CASSAGLARGNEQFF.

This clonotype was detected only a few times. As DNA, the CDR3 is TGTGCCAGCTCACCTTTACCTAGCACAGATACGCAGTATTTT. It codes for CASSPLPSTDTQYF. The rearrangement links TRBV18 to TRBJ2-3, with D uncertain. There are 14 residues in the CDR3. Germline assignment: CDR1 KGHSH and CDR2 LQKENI. Between the trimmed V and J ends, which lost 3 bases and 0 bases, there was a span of 7 bases.

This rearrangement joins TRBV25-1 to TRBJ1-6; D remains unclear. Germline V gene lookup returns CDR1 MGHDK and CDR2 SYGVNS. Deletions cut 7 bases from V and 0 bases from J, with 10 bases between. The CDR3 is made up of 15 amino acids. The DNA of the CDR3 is TGTGCCAGCAATGACCGGAGCTCCTATAATTCACCCCTCCACTTT. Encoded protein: CASNDRSSYNSPLHF.

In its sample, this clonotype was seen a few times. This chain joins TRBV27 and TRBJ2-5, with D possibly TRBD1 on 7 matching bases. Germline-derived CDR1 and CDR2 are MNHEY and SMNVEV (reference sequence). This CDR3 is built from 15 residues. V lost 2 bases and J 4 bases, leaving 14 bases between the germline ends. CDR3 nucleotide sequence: TGTGCCAGCAGTTTAAAGGCAGGGGGGATAGAGACCCAGTACTTC. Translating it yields CASSLKAGGIETQYF.

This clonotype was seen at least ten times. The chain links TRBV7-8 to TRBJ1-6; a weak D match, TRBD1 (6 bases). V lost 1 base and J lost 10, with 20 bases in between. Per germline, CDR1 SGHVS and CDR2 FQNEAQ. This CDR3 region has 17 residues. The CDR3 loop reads CASSLGTAEFPGSPLHF. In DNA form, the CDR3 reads TGTGCCAGCAGCTTAGGGACAGCTGAATTTCCGGGATCACCCCTCCACTTT.

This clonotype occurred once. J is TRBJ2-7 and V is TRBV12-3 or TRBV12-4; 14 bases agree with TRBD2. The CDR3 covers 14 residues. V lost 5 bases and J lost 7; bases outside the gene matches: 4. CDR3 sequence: CASSTGLAGVEQYF. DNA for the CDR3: TGTGCCAGCAGTACGGGACTAGCGGGAGTTGAGCAGTACTTC.

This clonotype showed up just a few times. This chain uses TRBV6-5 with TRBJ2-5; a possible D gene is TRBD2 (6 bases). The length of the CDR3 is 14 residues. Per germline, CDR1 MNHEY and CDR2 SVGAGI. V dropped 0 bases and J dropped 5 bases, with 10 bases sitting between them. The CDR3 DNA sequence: TGTGCCAGCAGTTACTCGAATGGGGGGGAGACCCAGTACTTC. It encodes CASSYSNGGETQYF.

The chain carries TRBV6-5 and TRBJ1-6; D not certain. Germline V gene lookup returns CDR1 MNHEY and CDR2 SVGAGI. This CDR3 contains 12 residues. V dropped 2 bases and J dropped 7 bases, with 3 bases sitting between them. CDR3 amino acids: CASSYANSPLHF. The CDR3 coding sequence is TGTGCCAGCAGTTACGCCAATTCACCCCTCCACTTT.